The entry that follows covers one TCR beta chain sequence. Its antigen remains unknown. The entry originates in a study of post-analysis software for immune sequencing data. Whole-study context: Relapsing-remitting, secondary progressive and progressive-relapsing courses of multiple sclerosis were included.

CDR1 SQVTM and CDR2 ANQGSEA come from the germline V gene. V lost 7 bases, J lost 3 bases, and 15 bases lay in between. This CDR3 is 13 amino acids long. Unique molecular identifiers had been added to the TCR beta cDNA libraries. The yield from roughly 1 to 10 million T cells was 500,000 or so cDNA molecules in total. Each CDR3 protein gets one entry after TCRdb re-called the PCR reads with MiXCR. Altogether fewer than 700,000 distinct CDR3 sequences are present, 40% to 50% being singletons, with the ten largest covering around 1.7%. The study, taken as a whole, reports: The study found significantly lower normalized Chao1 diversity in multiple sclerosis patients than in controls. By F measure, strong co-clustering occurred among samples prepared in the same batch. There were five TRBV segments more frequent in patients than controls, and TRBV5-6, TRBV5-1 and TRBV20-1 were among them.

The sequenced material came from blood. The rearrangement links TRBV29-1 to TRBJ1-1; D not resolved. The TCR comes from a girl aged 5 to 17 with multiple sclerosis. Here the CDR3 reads CSGSTSRDTEAFF. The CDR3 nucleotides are TGCAGCGGTTCAACATCGCGGGACACTGAAGCTTTCTTT.